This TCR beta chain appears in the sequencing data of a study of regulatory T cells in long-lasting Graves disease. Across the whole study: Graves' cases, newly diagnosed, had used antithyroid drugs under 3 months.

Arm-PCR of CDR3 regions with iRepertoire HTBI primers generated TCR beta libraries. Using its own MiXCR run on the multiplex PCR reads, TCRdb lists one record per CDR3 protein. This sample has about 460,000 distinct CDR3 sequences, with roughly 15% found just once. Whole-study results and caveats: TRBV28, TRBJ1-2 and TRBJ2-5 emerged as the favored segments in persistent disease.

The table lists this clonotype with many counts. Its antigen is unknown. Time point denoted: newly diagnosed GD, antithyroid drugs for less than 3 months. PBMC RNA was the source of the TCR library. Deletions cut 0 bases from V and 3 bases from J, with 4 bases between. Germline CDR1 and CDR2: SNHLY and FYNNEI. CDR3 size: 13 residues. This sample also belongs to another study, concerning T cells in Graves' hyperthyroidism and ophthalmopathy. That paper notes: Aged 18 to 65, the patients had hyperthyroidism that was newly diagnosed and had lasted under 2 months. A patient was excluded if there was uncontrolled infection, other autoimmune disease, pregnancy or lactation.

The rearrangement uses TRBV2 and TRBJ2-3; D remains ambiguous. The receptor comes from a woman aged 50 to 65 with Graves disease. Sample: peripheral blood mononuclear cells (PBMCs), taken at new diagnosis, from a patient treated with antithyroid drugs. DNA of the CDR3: TGTGCCAGCAGTGAAGCAGCGACAGATACGCAGTATTTT. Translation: CASSEAATDTQYF.